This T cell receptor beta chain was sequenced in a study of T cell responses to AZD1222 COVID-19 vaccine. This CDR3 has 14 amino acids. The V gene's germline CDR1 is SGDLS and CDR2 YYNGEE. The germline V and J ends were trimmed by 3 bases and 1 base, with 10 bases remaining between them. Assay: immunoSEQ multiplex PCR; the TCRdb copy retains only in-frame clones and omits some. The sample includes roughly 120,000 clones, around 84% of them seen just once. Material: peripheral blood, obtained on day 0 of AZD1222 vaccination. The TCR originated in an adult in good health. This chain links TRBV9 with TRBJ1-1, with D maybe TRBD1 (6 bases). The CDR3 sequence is CASSAQQGNTEAFF. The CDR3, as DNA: TGTGCCAGCAGCGCGCAACAGGGGAACACTGAAGCTTTCTTT.